The clone carrying this TCR beta chain appeared once. The data were obtained in a study of shared clonotypes between healthy human individuals. The repertoire was sequenced with immunoSEQ multiplex PCR; TCRdb's copy has only in-frame clones and lacks some. The table includes 600,000 to 750,000 clones, around 72% detected once. CD45RA+ naive and CD45RA-negative memory subsets were separated from CD4+ cells. The specimen was memory CD4+ T cells sorted from blood. Subset of the sample: CD45RA-negative fraction. The clonotype comes from a woman aged 25-40 years in good health.

CDR3 in amino acids: CASKTGTEETQYF. The CDR3 DNA follows: TGTGCCAGCAAGACCGGGACAGAAGAGACCCAGTACTTC. This rearrangement joins TRBV5-4 to TRBJ2-5; 7 positions agree with TRBD1. The CDR3 is 13 amino acids. Germline CDR1 is SGHNT and CDR2 is YYREEE (reference sequence). Trimming took 6 bases from V and 3 from J; bases not matched to a gene: 5.